This T cell receptor (beta chain) was found in a study of T cells expressing NK-cell markers. General observations from the study: Whether the expanded NKG2C+ T cell clones recognized HCMV remained unclear.

As regards this clonotype: The antigen remains unidentified.

Template switching by 5'RACE with UMIs generated the TCR beta cDNA. TCRdb reanalyzed the 5' RACE reads and collapses them to one entry per CDR3 protein, without DNA. The sample table includes about 190,000 distinct CDR3 sequences. Germline CDR1 ENHRY, CDR2 SYGVKD. The CDR3 totals 14 residues. The TCR sequence derives from a man aged 18-75 years in good health. The J gene is TRBJ2-1, the V gene TRBV10-3; TCRdb picks TRBD1, but there is no DNA to check that call. The sample taken for sequencing was blood T cells: a sorted CD56 or NKG2C T cell subset, CD4+ or CD8+ T cells, or bulk PBMC T cells (not recorded which). The CDR3 sequence: CAIKQGIMVDEQFF.